This T cell receptor (beta chain) was found in a study of blood T cell repertoires in COVID-19. Assay: immunoSEQ multiplex PCR; the TCRdb copy retains only in-frame clones and omits some. The data contain 110,000 or so clones, 75% to 90% of them seen just once; the ten biggest clones take up 13%. CDR1 is SGDLS and CDR2 is YYNGEE in the germline V gene. The V end lost 2 bases, the J end lost 0 bases, and 9 bases lay between the germline ends. The CDR3 covers 15 residues. Sequencing was performed on peripheral blood. V usage is TRBV9 and J usage is TRBJ2-1; D is perhaps TRBD2 (6 bases). The source is a human donor in a cohort sampled during active COVID-19. DNA for the CDR3: TGTGCCAGCAGCGTCCTAGCGCACTCCTACAATGAGCAGTTCTTC. Encoded protein: CASSVLAHSYNEQFF. The entire variable domain, with the rest obtained from reference TRBV9 and TRBJ2-1, is as follows: DSGVTQTPKHLITATGQRVTLRCSPRSGDLSVYWYQQSLDQGLQFLIQYYNGEERAKGNILERFSAQQFPDLHSELNLSSLELGDSALYFCASSVLAHSYNEQFFGPGTRLTVL.